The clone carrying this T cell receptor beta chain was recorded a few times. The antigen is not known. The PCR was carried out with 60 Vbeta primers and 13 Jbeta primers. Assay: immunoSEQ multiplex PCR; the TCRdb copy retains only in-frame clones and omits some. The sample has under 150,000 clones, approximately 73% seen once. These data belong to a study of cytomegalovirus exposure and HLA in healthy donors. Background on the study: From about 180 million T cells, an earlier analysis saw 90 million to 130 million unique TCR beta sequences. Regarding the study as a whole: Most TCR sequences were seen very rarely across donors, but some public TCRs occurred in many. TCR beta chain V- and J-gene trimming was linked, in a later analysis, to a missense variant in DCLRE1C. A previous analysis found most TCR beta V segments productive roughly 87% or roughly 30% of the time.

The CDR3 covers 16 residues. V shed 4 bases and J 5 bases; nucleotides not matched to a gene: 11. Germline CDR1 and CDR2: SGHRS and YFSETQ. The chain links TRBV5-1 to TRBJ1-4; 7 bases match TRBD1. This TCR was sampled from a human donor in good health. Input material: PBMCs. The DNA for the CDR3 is TGCGCCAGCAGCCCTATACGACAGGGCGGGAATGAAAAACTGTTTTTT. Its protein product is CASSPIRQGGNEKLFF.